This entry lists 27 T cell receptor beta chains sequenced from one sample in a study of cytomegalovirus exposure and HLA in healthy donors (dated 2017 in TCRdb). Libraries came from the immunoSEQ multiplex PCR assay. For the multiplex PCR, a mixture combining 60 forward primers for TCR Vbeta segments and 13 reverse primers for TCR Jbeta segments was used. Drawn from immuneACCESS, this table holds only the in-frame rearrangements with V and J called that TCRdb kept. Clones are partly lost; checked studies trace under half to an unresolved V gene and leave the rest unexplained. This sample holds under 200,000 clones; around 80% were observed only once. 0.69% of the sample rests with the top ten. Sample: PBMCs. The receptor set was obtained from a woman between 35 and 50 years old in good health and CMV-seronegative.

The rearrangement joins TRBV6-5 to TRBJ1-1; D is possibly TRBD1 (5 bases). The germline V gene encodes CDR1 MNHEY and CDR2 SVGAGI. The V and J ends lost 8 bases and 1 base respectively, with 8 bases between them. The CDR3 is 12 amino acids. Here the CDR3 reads CASRQGNTEAFF. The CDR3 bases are TGTGCCAGCCGGCAGGGGAACACTGAAGCTTTCTTT.

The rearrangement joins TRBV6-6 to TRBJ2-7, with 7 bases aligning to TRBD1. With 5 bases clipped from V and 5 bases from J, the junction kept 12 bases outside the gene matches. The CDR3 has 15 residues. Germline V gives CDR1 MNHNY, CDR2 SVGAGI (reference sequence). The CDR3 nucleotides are TGTGCCAGCAGTCAACAGGGGTCTGATCTCCACGAGCAGTACTTC. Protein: CASSQQGSDLHEQYF.

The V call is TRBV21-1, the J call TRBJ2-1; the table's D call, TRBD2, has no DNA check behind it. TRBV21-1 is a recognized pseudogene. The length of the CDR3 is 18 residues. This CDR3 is CASSKRGVSGGAGGEQFF. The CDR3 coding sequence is TGTGCCAGCAGCAAACGGGGGGTTAGCGGGGGGGCGGGGGGTGAGCAGTTCTTC.

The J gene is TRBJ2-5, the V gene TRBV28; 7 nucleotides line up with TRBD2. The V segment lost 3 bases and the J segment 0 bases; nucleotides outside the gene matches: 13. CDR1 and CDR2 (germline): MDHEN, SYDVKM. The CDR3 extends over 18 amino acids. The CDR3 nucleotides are TGTGCCAGCAGTTTCTGGGGCGGGAGCTTAGGGTACCAAGAGACCCAGTACTTC. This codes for CASSFWGGSLGYQETQYF.

The CDR3 nucleotides are TGCGCCAGCAGCTTGGGACAGGTCGCTAACTATGGCTACACCTTC. Translated: CASSLGQVANYGYTF. This chain links TRBV5-1 with TRBJ1-2, with a possible D match to TRBD1 (6 bases). CDR1 is SGHRS and CDR2 is YFSETQ in the germline V gene. This CDR3 contains 15 residues. Trimming removed 0 bases from V and 0 bases from J, with 9 bases in between.

The CDR3: CASSEASLGKHSNYGYTF. CDR3 DNA: TGTGCCAGCAGTGAAGCCAGTCTCGGGAAGCACTCTAACTATGGCTACACCTTC. This chain connects TRBV6-1 to TRBJ1-2, with D unclear. This CDR3 has 18 amino acids. Germline CDR1 and CDR2: MNHNS and SASEGT. V gave up 0 bases and J gave up 0 bases, with 17 bases separating them.

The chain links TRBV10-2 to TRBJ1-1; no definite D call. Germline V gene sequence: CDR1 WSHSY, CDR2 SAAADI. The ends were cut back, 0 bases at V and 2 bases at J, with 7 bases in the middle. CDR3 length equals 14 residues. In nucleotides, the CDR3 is TGCGCCAGCAGTGAGTCAGGGAGAAACACTGAAGCTTTCTTT. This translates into CASSESGRNTEAFF.

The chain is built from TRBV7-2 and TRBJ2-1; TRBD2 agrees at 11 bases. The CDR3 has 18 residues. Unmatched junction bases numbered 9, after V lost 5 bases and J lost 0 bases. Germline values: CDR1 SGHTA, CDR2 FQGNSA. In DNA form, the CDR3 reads TGTGCCAGCAGCCGGCCGACTAGCGGGATGAGCTCCTACAATGAGCAGTTCTTC. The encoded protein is CASSRPTSGMSSYNEQFF.

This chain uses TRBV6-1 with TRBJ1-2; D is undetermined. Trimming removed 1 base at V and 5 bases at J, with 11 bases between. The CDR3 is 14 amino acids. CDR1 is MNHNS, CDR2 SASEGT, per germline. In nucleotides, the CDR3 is TGTGCCAGCAGTGAAGTTCTGAGTTCGTATGGCTACACCTTC. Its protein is CASSEVLSSYGYTF.

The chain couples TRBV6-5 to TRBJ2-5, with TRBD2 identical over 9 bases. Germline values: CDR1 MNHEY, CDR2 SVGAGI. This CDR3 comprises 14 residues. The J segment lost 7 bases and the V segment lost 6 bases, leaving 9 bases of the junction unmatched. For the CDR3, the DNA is TGTGCCAGCAGGAGCGGGGGGTCCCGGGGGACCCAGTACTTC. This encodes CASRSGGSRGTQYF.

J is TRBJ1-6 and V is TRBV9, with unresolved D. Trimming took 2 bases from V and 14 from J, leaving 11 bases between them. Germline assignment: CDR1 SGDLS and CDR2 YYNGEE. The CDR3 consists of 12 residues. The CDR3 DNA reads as TGTGCCAGCAGCGTGGGGAGTCGGGCCCTCCACTTT. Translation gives CASSVGSRALHF. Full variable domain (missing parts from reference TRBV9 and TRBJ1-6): DSGVTQTPKHLITATGQRVTLRCSPRSGDLSVYWYQQSLDQGLQFLIQYYNGEERAKGNILERFSAQQFPDLHSELNLSSLELGDSALYFCASSVGSRALHFGNGTRLTVT.

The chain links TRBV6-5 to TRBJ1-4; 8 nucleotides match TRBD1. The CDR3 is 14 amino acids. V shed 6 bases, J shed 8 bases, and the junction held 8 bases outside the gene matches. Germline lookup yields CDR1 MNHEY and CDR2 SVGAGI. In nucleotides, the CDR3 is TGTGCCAGCAGCCGACAACAGGGGGGCGAAAAACTGTTTTTT. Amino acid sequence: CASSRQQGGEKLFF.

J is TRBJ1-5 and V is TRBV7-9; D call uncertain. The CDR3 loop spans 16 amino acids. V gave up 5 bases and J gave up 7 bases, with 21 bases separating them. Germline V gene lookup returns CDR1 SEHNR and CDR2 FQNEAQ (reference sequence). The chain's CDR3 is CASSRRGVEGVQPQHF. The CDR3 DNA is TGTGCCAGCAGCCGCCGGGGTGTGGAGGGCGTACAGCCCCAGCATTTT.

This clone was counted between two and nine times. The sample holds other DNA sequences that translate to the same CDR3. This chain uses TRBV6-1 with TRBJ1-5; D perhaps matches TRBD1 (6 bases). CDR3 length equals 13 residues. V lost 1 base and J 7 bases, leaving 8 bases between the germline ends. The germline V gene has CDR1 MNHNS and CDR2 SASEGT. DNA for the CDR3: TGTGCCAGCAGTGAAGGGGGGCGGCAGCCCCAGCATTTT. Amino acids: CASSEGGRQPQHF.

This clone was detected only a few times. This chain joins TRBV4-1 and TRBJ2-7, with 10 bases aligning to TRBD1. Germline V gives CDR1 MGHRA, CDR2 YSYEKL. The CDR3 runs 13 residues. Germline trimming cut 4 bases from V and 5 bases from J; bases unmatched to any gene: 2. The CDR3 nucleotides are TGCGCCAGCAGCCCGGGACAGGGGAACGAGCAGTACTTC. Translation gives CASSPGQGNEQYF.

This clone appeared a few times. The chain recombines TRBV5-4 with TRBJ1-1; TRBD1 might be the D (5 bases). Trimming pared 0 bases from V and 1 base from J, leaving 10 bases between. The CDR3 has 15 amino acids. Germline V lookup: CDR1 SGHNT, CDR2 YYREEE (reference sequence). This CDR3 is CASSLGGAGNTEAFF. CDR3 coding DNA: TGTGCCAGCAGCTTGGGTGGGGCCGGGAACACTGAAGCTTTCTTT.

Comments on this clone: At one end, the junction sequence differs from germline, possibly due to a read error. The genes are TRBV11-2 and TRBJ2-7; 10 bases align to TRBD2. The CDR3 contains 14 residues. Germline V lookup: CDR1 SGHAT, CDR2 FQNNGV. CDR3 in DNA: TGTGCCAGCAGTTTAGCGGGGGGCCGGTACGAGCAGTACTTC. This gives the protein CASSLAGGRYEQYF.

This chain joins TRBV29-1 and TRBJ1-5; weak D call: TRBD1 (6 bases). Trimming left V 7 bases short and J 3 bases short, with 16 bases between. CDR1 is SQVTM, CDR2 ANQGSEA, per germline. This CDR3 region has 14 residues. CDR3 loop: CSATQQGINQPQHF. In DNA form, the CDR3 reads TGCAGCGCTACCCAACAGGGAATCAATCAGCCCCAGCATTTT.

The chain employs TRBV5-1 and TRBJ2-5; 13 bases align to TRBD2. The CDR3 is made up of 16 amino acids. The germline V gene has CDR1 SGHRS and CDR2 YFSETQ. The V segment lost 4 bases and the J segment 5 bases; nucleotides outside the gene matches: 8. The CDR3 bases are TGCGCCAGCAGCCCTACTAGCGGGGGGGCCCGGGAGACCCAGTACTTC. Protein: CASSPTSGGARETQYF.

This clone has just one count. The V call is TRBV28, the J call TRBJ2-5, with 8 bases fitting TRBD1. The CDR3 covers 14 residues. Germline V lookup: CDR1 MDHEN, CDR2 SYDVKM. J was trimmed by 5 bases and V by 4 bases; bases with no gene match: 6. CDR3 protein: CASSSGQGGETQYF. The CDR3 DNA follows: TGTGCCAGCAGTTCTGGACAGGGTGGGGAGACCCAGTACTTC.

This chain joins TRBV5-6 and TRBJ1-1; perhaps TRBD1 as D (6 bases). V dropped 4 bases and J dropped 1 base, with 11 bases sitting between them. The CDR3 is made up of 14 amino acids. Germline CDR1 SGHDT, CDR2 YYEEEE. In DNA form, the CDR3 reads TGTGCCAGCAGCAGTACAGGGCAGAACACTGAAGCTTTCTTT. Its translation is CASSSTGQNTEAFF. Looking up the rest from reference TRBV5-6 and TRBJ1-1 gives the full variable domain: DAGVTQSPTHLIKTRGQQVTLRCSPKSGHDTVSWYQQALGQGPQFIFQYYEEEERQRGNFPDRFSGHQFPNYSSELNVNALLLGDSALYLCASSSTGQNTEAFFGQGTRLTVV.

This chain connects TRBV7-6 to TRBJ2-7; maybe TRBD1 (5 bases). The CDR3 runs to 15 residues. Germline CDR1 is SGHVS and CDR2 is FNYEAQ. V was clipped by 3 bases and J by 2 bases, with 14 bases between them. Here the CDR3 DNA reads TGTGCCAGCAGCTTCACCGACAGTAGTACCTACGAGCAGTACTTC. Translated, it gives CASSFTDSSTYEQYF. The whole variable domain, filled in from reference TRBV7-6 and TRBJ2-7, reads GAGVSQSPRYKVTKRGQDVALRCDPISGHVSLYWYRQALGQGPEFLTYFNYEAQQDKSGLPNDRFSAERPEGSISTLTIQRTEQRDSAMYRCASSFTDSSTYEQYFGPGTRLTVT.

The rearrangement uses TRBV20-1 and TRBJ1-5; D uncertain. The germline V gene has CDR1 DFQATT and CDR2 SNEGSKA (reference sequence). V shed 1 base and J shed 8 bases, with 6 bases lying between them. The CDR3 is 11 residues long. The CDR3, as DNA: TGCAGTGCTAGAGGGGAGAAGCCCCAGCATTTT. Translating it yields CSARGEKPQHF.

The CDR3 sequence: CASSFITGTGNHEQYF. The CDR3 nucleotides are TGCGCCAGCAGTTTCATAACCGGGACAGGGAATCACGAGCAGTACTTC. The V call is TRBV5-1, the J call TRBJ2-7; the match to TRBD1 covers 9 bases. The length of the CDR3 is 16 residues. Germline trimming cut 5 bases from V and 5 bases from J; bases unmatched to any gene: 14. Germline assignment: CDR1 SGHRS and CDR2 YFSETQ.

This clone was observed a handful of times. The CDR3 region is CASRTGDGTEAFF. CDR3 DNA: TGCGCCAGCAGGACAGGGGACGGCACTGAAGCTTTCTTT. The V and J genes are TRBV4-1 and TRBJ1-1; 8 bases line up with TRBD1. The CDR3 runs 13 residues. V lost 6 bases and J lost 4; bases outside the gene matches: 4. The germline gives CDR1 MGHRA, CDR2 YSYEKL.

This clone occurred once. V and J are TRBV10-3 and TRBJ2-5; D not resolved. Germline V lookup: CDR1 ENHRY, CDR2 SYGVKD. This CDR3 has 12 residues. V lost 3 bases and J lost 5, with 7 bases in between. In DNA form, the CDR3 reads TGTGCCATCAGTGATTCTTTGGAGACCCAGTACTTC. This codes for CAISDSLETQYF.

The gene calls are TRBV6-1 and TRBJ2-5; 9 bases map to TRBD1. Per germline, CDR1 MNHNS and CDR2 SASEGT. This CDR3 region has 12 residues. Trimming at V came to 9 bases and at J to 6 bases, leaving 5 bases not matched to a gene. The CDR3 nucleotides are TGTGCCAGTGAACAGGGGGCACAGACCCAGTACTTC. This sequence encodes CASEQGAQTQYF.